This T cell receptor beta chain was sequenced in a study of blood T cell dynamics during melanoma immunotherapy (dated by TCRdb to 2018 to 2020). As for the study more broadly: Patients had metastatic melanoma and received first-line pembrolizumab or nivolumab plus ipilimumab as standard of care in the United Kingdom. Peripheral T cell receptor repertoires of metastatic melanoma patients were profiled before and after one cycle of checkpoint inhibitor therapy to find early correlates of response. The training cohort was made up of consecutive patients, while a further independent group of patients from the same centre was pooled to form an external validation set. Here is what the overall study found, with its caveats: A bifurcated reorganization of the PBMC repertoire at W3, with increased clonality or increased diversity, was observed in patients who later achieved disease control, unlike in progressors. The relatively small sample size was acknowledged as something that could potentially limit how far the results can be generalized. The study could not determine whether the T cell clones driving repertoire changes were melanoma-specific or reflected general immune activation.

Every bulk PBMC sample was loaded with the same fixed amount of roughly 360 ng of DNA. Following the manufacturer instructions, the immunoSEQ TCRb Assay kit was used to amplify TCR beta CDR3 sequences from genomic DNA. The KAPA Library Quantification Kit for Illumina platforms was used to quantify the pooled libraries by qPCR. Pooled libraries were clustered at about 0.6-1.2 pM and sequenced on an Illumina NextSeq 500. Regarding the original processing steps: The TCR data were analyzed using immunoSEQ ANALYZER and the R LymphoSeq package. A rearrangement efficiency score was calculated as productive divided by the sum of productive and non-productive CDR3 sequences. Clonality was measured with the Gini coefficient and diversity with the Renyi index at alpha=1, compared pairwise between timepoints within each patient. Clonal relatedness, based on an edit distance of 3, and repertoire similarity, based on the Bhattacharyya coefficient, were both computed in LymphoSeq. To classify response, a linear discriminant analysis based on week-3 changes in clonality and diversity was built using the R MASS and caret packages. Imported from immuneACCESS, the table was reduced by TCRdb to in-frame sequences with V and J called. These copies leave out some clones; in studies compared against another copy, an unresolved V gene accounts for under half, and the cause of the remainder is not known. V, J and clone size derive from that table, while D and trimming were established from the DNA sequence. The sample contains more than 14,000 clones, around 85% of them found a single time. Of the sample, 7.8% falls within the top ten clones.

The time point tag for this specimen amounts to: week 3, after first cycle of checkpoint inhibitor. Blood samples were taken before treatment (T0) and at week 3 (W3), following the first cycle of checkpoint blockade. Except for a couple of patients with rapid clinical progression, response was assessed 12 weeks after the first infusion by RECIST 1.1; disease control meant complete response, partial response or stable disease. Patients were not eligible if they had prior systemic cancer treatment, concomitant immunosuppressant therapy or synchronous other active malignancies. Both bulk PBMC and plasma cell-free DNA were sequenced for TCR beta so that circulating cells and T cell turnover could be tracked. Lymphoprep and SepMate tubes were used to isolate PBMC from blood, and red cell lysis was then performed. QIAamp DNA Blood Mini kits were used to extract DNA from both PBMC and sorted T cell subsets.

About this clone: What this receptor recognizes is not known. No quality values exist for individual bases; no much larger clone is one base distant.

The starting material was blood, obtained from a patient treated with checkpoint blockade. This TCR derives from a human donor with melanoma.

For the CDR3, the sequence is CASTDTYTDTQYF. The DNA reads TGTGCCAGCACGGACACCTACACAGATACGCAGTATTTT. This chain is built from TRBV28 and TRBJ2-3; 5 matching bases give a weak D call of TRBD1. CDR3 length: 13 amino acids, cysteine to phenylalanine. Just CDR3 DNA is preserved here, 39 bases in frame from base 1. The CDR1 and CDR2 encoded by the germline V gene are MDHEN and SYDVKM. Between the V and J ends, shortened by 7 bases and 2 bases respectively, the junction contains 10 bases.